These T cell receptor beta chains were read from a single sample in a study of blood T cell repertoires in COVID-19. TCRdb's copy holds only in-frame clones and misses some; the assay was immunoSEQ multiplex PCR. The sample has about 400,000 clones; 86% are singletons. What was sequenced was peripheral blood. The source is a woman aged 60-75 years with COVID-19, enrolled during active disease. The CDR3 runs from the conserved cysteine through the conserved F or W. A D gene is named only where the DNA matches it firmly. The listing skips clone size in some rows; elsewhere it reads once, few, many or a size class.

CDR3 DNA | CDR3 protein | V gene | D gene | clone size | J gene
TGTGCCAGCAGTTATAATCCGGGACAGACTAACTACGAGCAGTACTTC | CASSYNPGQTNYEQYF | TRBV6-2/TRBV6-3 | TRBD1 | - | TRBJ2-7
TGTGCCAGCAGCACCGGGACTAGCAACAATGAGCAGTTCTTC | CASSTGTSNNEQFF | TRBV9 | TRBD2 | - | TRBJ2-1
TGTGCCAGCAGCTCCAGGACTAGCCTTCCGTACAATGAGCAGTTCTTC | CASSSRTSLPYNEQFF | TRBV7-3 | TRBD2 | - | TRBJ2-1
TGTGCCAGTAGTATCGGGAGGACAGGGTACGAGCAGTACTTC | CASSIGRTGYEQYF | TRBV19 | - | - | TRBJ2-7
TGTGCCAGCAGCCCCCCCCGGGGGGCTGCAGGCGGGGAGCTGTTTTTT | CASSPPRGAAGGELFF | TRBV7-3 | - | - | TRBJ2-2
TGTGCCAGCAGCTTAACGTCGGGGTGGGATGAGCAGTTCTTC | CASSLTSGWDEQFF | TRBV7-3 | - | - | TRBJ2-1
TGTGCCAGCAGTTATAATCAGAAAAGCGGAGAGACCCAGTACTTC | CASSYNQKSGETQYF | TRBV6-2/TRBV6-3 | - | few | TRBJ2-5
TGTGCCAGTAGTATAGCCGACAGGGTAGATTACGAGCAGTACTTC | CASSIADRVDYEQYF | TRBV19 | TRBD1 | - | TRBJ2-7
TGTGCTAGTGGTTTGGTGGGCCTGACAGGGACCGATCAGCCCCAGCATTTT | CASGLVGLTGTDQPQHF | TRBV12-5 | TRBD1 | - | TRBJ1-5
TGTGCCACCAGCAGGGGCCGCGGGGGCCTGGGGGGCACCATATATTTT | CATSRGRGGLGGTIYF | TRBV15 | - | - | TRBJ1-3
TGTGCCAGCAGCTTAGACAGGGCGGACGAGCAGTACTTC | CASSLDRADEQYF | TRBV7-6 | - | - | TRBJ2-7
TGCGCCAGCAGCGGGGACAGTTCGGGTACTGAAGCTTTCTTT | CASSGDSSGTEAFF | TRBV10-1 | TRBD1 | - | TRBJ1-1
TGTGCCAGCAGCCAAGAAGTCCCCAGATCTTACTCCTACGAGCAGTACTTC | CASSQEVPRSYSYEQYF | TRBV3-1/TRBV3-2 | - | - | TRBJ2-7